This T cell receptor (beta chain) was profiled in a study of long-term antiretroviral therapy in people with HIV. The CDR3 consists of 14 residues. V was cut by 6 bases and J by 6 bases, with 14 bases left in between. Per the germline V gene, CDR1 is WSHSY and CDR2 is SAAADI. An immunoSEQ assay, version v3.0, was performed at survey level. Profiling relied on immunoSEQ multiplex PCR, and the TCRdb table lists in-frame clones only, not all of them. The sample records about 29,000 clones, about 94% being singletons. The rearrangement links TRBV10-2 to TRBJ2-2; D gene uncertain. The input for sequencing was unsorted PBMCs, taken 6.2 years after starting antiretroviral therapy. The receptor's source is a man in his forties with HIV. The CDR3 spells CASSRGKFPGELFF. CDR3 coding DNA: TGCGCCAGCAGCAGAGGAAAGTTCCCCGGGGAGCTGTTTTTT.